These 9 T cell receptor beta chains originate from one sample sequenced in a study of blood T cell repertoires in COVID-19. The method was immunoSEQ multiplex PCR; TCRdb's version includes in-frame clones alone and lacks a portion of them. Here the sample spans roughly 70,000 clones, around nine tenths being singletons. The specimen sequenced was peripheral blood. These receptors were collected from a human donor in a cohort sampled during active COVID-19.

In nucleotides, the CDR3 is TGTGCCAGCAGCTTAGTGATTGTTGCGGGGTCCGATGAGCAGTTCTTC. This sequence encodes CASSLVIVAGSDEQFF. The genes are TRBV7-2 and TRBJ2-1, with D possibly matching TRBD2 (6 bases). V lost 1 base, J lost 8 bases, and 18 bases lay in between. The CDR3 is 16 amino acids. Per germline, CDR1 SGHTA and CDR2 FQGNSA.

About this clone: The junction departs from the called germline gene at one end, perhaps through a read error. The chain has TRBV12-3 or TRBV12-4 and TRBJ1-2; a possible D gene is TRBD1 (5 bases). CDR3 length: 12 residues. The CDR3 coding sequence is TGTGCCAGCGGCCCGGACACGGCAAATATATACTTC. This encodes CASGPDTANIYF.

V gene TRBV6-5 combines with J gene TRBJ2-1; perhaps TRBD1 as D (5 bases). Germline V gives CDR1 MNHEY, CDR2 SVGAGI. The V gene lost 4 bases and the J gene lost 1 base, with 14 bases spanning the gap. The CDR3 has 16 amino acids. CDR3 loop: CASSSAGAASYNEQFF. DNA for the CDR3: TGTGCCAGCAGTTCGGCTGGGGCGGCGTCCTACAATGAGCAGTTCTTC.

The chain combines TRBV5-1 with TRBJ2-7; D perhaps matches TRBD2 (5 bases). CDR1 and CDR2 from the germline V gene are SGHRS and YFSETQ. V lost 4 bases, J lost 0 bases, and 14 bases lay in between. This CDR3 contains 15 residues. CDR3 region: CASSPRALNSYEQYF. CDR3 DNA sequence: TGCGCCAGCAGCCCGAGGGCCCTAAACTCCTACGAGCAGTACTTC.

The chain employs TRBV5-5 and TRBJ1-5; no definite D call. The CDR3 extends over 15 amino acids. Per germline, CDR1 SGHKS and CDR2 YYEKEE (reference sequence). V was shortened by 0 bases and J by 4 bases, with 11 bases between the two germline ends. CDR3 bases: TGTGCCAGCAGCTTGGACAGTCGGTCAAATCAGCCCCAGCATTTT. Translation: CASSLDSRSNQPQHF. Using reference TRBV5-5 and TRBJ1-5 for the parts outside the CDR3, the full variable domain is DAGVTQSPTHLIKTRGQQVTLRCSPISGHKSVSWYQQVLGQGPQFIFQYYEKEERGRGNFPDRFSARQFPNYSSELNVNALLLGDSALYLCASSLDSRSNQPQHFGDGTRLSIL.

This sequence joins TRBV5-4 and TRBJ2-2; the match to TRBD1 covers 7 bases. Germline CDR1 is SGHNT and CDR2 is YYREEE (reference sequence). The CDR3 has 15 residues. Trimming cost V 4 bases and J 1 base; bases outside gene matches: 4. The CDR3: CASSLGTVNTGELFF. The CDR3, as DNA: TGTGCCAGCAGCCTGGGGACAGTGAACACCGGGGAGCTGTTTTTT.

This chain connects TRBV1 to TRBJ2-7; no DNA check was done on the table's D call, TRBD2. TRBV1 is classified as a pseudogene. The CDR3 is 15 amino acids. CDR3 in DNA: TGCACCAGCAGCCAAGATCGGGGGGACACCTACGAGCAGTACTTC. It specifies CTSSQDRGDTYEQYF.

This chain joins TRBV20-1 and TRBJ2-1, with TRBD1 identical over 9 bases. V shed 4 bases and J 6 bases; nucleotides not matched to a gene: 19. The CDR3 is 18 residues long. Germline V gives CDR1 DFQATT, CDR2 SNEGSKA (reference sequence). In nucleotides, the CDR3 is TGCAGTGCTACTGACAGGGGGAGGCGCACCCTAGCGATCAATGAGCAGTTCTTC. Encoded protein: CSATDRGRRTLAINEQFF.

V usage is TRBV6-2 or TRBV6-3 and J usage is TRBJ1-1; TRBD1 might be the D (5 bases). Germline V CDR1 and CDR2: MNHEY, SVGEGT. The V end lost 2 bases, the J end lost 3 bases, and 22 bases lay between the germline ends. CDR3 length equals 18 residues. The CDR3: CASSYLKLAGLRDTEAFF. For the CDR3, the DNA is TGTGCCAGCAGTTACCTCAAACTGGCAGGGCTAAGAGACACTGAAGCTTTCTTT.